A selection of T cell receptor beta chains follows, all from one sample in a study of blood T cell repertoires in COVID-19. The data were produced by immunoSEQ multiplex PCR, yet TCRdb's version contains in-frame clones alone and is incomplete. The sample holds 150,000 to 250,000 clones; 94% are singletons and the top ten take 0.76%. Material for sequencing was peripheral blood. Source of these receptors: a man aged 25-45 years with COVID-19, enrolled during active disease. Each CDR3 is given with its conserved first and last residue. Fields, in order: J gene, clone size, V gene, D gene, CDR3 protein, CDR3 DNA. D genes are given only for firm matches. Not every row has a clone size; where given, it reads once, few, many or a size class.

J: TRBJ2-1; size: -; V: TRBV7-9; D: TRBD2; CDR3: CASSPPAGGRDEQFF; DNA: TGTGCCAGCAGCCCCCCAGCGGGGGGGCGGGATGAGCAGTTCTTC
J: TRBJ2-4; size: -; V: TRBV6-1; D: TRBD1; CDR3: CASSEVMGQAILAKNIQYF; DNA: TGTGCCAGCAGTGAAGTGATGGGACAGGCGATCCTAGCCAAAAACATTCAGTACTTC
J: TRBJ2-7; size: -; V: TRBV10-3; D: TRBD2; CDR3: CAISGLAGANSYEQYF; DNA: TGTGCCATCAGTGGGCTAGCGGGGGCGAATTCCTACGAGCAGTACTTC
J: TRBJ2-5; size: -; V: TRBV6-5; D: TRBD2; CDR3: CASMAGGQETQYF; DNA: TGTGCCAGCATGGCGGGGGGACAAGAGACCCAGTACTTC
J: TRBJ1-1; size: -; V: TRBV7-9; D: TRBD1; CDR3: CASSLDSGGNTEAFF; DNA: TGTGCCAGCAGCTTAGATTCAGGGGGGAACACTGAAGCTTTCTTT
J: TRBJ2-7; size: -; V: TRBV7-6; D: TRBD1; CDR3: CASSITTGTGGLYEQYF; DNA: TGTGCCAGCAGCATAACAACCGGGACAGGGGGCTTATACGAGCAGTACTTC
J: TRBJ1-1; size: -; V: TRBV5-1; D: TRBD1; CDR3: CASSSGQVEENTEAFF; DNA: TGCGCCAGCAGCTCTGGACAGGTAGAAGAGAACACTGAAGCTTTCTTT
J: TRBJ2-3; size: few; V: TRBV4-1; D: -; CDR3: CASSQGGDLGTDTQYF; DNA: TGCGCCAGCAGCCAAGGCGGGGATTTGGGGACAGATACGCAGTATTTT
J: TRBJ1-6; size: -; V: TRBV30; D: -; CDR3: CAWSDSNNSPLHF; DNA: TGTGCCTGGAGTGACAGCAATAATTCACCCCTCCACTTT
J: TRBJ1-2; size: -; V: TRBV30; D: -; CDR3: CAWNPTRSYGYTF; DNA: TGTGCCTGGAACCCCACCAGGTCCTATGGCTACACCTTC
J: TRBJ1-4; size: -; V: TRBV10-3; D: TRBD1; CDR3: CAISEFGTGNEKLFF; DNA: TGTGCCATCAGTGAGTTCGGGACAGGAAATGAAAAACTGTTTTTT
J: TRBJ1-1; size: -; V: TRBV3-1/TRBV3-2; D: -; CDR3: CASSKRPSLVKNTEAFF; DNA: TGTGCCAGCAGCAAGCGCCCTTCGTTAGTGAAGAACACTGAAGCTTTCTTT
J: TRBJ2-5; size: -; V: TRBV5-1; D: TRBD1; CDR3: CASSAEPGGAETQYF; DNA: TGCGCCAGCAGCGCAGAGCCAGGGGGAGCAGAGACCCAGTACTTC
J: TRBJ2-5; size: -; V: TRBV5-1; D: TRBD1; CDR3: CASSLHRGPETQYF; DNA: TGCGCCAGCAGCCTCCACAGGGGGCCTGAGACCCAGTACTTC
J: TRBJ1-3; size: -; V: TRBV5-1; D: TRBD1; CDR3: CASSLGQGAAGNTIYF; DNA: TGCGCCAGCAGCTTGGGGCAGGGGGCGGCTGGAAACACCATATATTTT
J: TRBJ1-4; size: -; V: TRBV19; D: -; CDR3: CASREGQSTNEKLFF; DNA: TGTGCCAGTAGGGAGGGCCAGTCAACTAATGAAAAACTGTTTTTT
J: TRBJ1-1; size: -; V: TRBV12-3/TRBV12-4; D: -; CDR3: CASRQGSTTEAFF; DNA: TGTGCCAGCAGACAGGGATCAACCACTGAAGCTTTCTTT
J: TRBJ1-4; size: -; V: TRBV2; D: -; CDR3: CASSEAPPRKVF; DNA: TGTGCCAGCAGTGAAGCTCCGCCCAGGAAAGTTTTT
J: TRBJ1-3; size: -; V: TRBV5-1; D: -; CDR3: CASSLAFGSGNTIYF; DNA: TGCGCCAGCAGCTTGGCTTTCGGCTCTGGAAACACCATATATTTT
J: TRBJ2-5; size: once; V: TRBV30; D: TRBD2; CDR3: CAWSNLLAGGRETQYF; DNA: TGTGCCTGGAGTAACCTACTAGCGGGGGGGCGAGAGACCCAGTACTTC
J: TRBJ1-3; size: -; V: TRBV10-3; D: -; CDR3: CAISDTAGVGNTIYF; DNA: TGTGCCATCAGTGATACGGCAGGGGTCGGAAACACCATATATTTT
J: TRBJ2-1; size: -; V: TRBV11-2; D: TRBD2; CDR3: CASSQLAGSSYNEQFF; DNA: TGTGCCAGCAGCCAACTAGCGGGGAGCTCCTACAATGAGCAGTTCTTC
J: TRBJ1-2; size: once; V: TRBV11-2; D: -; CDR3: CASSPRPGKSWADYGYTF; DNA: TGTGCCAGCAGCCCTAGGCCAGGGAAAAGTTGGGCCGACTATGGCTACACCTTC
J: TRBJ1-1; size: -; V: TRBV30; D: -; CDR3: CAWSVQGNTEAFF; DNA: TGTGCCTGGAGTGTACAGGGGAACACTGAAGCTTTCTTT
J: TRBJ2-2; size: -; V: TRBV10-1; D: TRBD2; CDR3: CASSESGLAETTGELFF; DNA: TGCGCCAGCAGTGAGTCAGGACTAGCGGAGACCACCGGGGAGCTGTTTTTT
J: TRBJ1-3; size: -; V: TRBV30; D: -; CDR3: CAWSVLGGHNGNTIYF; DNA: TGTGCCTGGAGTGTACTCGGAGGGCACAATGGAAACACCATATATTTT
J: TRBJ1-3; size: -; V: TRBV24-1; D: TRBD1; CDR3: CATSDQDRGPGNTIYF; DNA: TGTGCCACCAGTGATCAGGACAGGGGGCCTGGAAACACCATATATTTT
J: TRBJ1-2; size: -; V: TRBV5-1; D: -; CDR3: CASSLDGGPYGYTF; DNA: TGCGCCAGCAGCTTGGACGGCGGCCCCTATGGCTACACCTTC
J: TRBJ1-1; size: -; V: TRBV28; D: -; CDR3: CASAGPLNTEAFF; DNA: TGTGCCAGCGCGGGGCCATTAAACACTGAAGCTTTCTTT
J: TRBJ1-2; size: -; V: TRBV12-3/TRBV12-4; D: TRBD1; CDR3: CASRLDRGNGYTF; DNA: TGTGCCAGCAGATTGGACAGGGGAAATGGCTACACCTTC